A selection of T cell receptor beta chains follows, all from one sample in a study of CD8 T cells in ankylosing spondylitis. TCRdb fed the 5' RACE reads into MiXCR, producing one record per CDR3 protein. The sample has about 160,000 distinct CDR3 sequences, 40% to 50% seen once; the top ten hold around 15%. The material sequenced was synovial fluid, either unsorted or a sorted T cell fraction (not recorded which). Every receptor here comes from a male donor with ankylosing spondylitis. The CDR3 runs from the conserved cysteine through the conserved F or W. D genes are given only for firm matches.

v_call: TRBV20-1; j_call: TRBJ1-1; d_call: NA; cdr3_aa: CSAGQIGGTTEAFF
v_call: TRBV14; j_call: TRBJ2-7; d_call: TRBD2; cdr3_aa: CASSQDGTSDEQYF
v_call: TRBV20-1; j_call: TRBJ2-1; d_call: NA; cdr3_aa: CSAASRDSYNEQFF
v_call: TRBV12-3/TRBV12-4; j_call: TRBJ1-2; d_call: NA; cdr3_aa: CASTEGSWGYTF
v_call: TRBV19; j_call: TRBJ1-1; d_call: NA; cdr3_aa: CASSPWQTLLNTEAFF
v_call: TRBV9; j_call: TRBJ2-1; d_call: TRBD2; cdr3_aa: CASSASGFSYNEQFF
v_call: TRBV14; j_call: TRBJ2-4; d_call: NA; cdr3_aa: CASSQSRGPSKNIQYF
v_call: TRBV7-2; j_call: TRBJ2-7; d_call: NA; cdr3_aa: CASSLWEASYEQYF
v_call: TRBV13; j_call: TRBJ2-7; d_call: TRBD1; cdr3_aa: CASSLGTGVALDPYEQYF
v_call: TRBV13; j_call: TRBJ1-6; d_call: NA; cdr3_aa: CASSQSHSPLHF
v_call: TRBV29-1; j_call: TRBJ2-3; d_call: NA; cdr3_aa: CSVEFTAADTQYF
v_call: TRBV7-8; j_call: TRBJ2-4; d_call: NA; cdr3_aa: CASSPFRGGVLAKNIQYF
v_call: TRBV13; j_call: TRBJ1-1; d_call: NA; cdr3_aa: CASSLVEATEAFF
v_call: TRBV6-5; j_call: TRBJ1-2; d_call: TRBD1; cdr3_aa: CASSYSVGQGIYGYTF
v_call: TRBV5-1; j_call: TRBJ2-1; d_call: NA; cdr3_aa: CASSLIVVTYNEQFF
v_call: TRBV6-1; j_call: TRBJ1-5; d_call: TRBD1; cdr3_aa: CASGQGGSQPQHF
v_call: TRBV10-3; j_call: TRBJ1-6; d_call: NA; cdr3_aa: CAISDAQRDNSPLHF
v_call: TRBV2; j_call: TRBJ1-2; d_call: NA; cdr3_aa: CASGRPATKSLNYGYTF
v_call: TRBV18; j_call: TRBJ1-2; d_call: TRBD1; cdr3_aa: CASSLLRTGANYGYTF
v_call: TRBV19; j_call: TRBJ1-1; d_call: NA; cdr3_aa: CASSLPRMNTEAFF
v_call: TRBV6-1; j_call: TRBJ1-4; d_call: NA; cdr3_aa: CASSEGGGQVEKLFF
v_call: TRBV5-6; j_call: TRBJ2-1; d_call: NA; cdr3_aa: CASSSPGLRIEQFF
v_call: TRBV4-1; j_call: TRBJ2-7; d_call: NA; cdr3_aa: CASSQNGQTYEQYF
v_call: TRBV20-1; j_call: TRBJ2-7; d_call: NA; cdr3_aa: CSAVDTSYEQYF
v_call: TRBV12-3/TRBV12-4; j_call: TRBJ2-3; d_call: TRBD1; cdr3_aa: CASRLPLGGSDTQYF
v_call: TRBV20-1; j_call: TRBJ2-2; d_call: NA; cdr3_aa: CSALKFRGTGELFF
v_call: TRBV27; j_call: TRBJ2-1; d_call: NA; cdr3_aa: CASSHTVGRRSYNEQFF
v_call: TRBV14; j_call: TRBJ2-7; d_call: NA; cdr3_aa: CASSQASKESYEQYF
v_call: TRBV12-3/TRBV12-4; j_call: TRBJ2-7; d_call: TRBD1; cdr3_aa: CASSGTGPSGYEQYF
v_call: TRBV12-3/TRBV12-4; j_call: TRBJ1-2; d_call: NA; cdr3_aa: CASSSGDYGYTF
v_call: TRBV7-9; j_call: TRBJ2-1; d_call: TRBD2; cdr3_aa: CASSQLARQSNEQFF
v_call: TRBV3-1; j_call: TRBJ2-5; d_call: TRBD1; cdr3_aa: CASSQDSGRGIEETQYF
v_call: TRBV29-1; j_call: TRBJ2-7; d_call: NA; cdr3_aa: CSAEVWYEQYF
v_call: TRBV4-2; j_call: TRBJ2-7; d_call: NA; cdr3_aa: CASSQGPGWSNEQYF
v_call: TRBV28; j_call: TRBJ2-4; d_call: TRBD1; cdr3_aa: CASSWRTGAPKAKNIQYF
v_call: TRBV29-1; j_call: TRBJ2-2; d_call: TRBD2; cdr3_aa: CSVGGTRYNTGELFF
v_call: TRBV20-1; j_call: TRBJ1-5; d_call: TRBD1; cdr3_aa: CSARQGYGQPQHF
v_call: TRBV12-3/TRBV12-4; j_call: TRBJ2-5; d_call: NA; cdr3_aa: CASSLDAAPGETQYF
v_call: TRBV27; j_call: TRBJ2-2; d_call: NA; cdr3_aa: CASSLSGPHELNTGELFF
v_call: TRBV20-1; j_call: TRBJ2-1; d_call: TRBD2; cdr3_aa: CSARDQTSGRVGAYNEQFF
v_call: TRBV12-3/TRBV12-4; j_call: TRBJ1-2; d_call: NA; cdr3_aa: CASSLEKAYGYTF
v_call: TRBV6-5; j_call: TRBJ2-1; d_call: NA; cdr3_aa: CASSYSGQYNEQFF
v_call: TRBV20-1; j_call: TRBJ2-7; d_call: TRBD1; cdr3_aa: CSARDVDRTLYEQYF
v_call: TRBV2; j_call: TRBJ2-1; d_call: NA; cdr3_aa: CAGHRYNEQFF
v_call: TRBV15; j_call: TRBJ2-7; d_call: TRBD2; cdr3_aa: CATSRDLTSGRYEQYF
v_call: TRBV5-1; j_call: TRBJ2-3; d_call: NA; cdr3_aa: CASSLGSSTDTQYF
v_call: TRBV4-1; j_call: TRBJ1-1; d_call: NA; cdr3_aa: CASSARDRMNTEAFF
v_call: TRBV10-3; j_call: TRBJ1-2; d_call: NA; cdr3_aa: CAISAVTVNYGYTF
v_call: TRBV4-3; j_call: TRBJ2-1; d_call: TRBD1; cdr3_aa: CASSQDGTGANEQFF
v_call: TRBV10-3; j_call: TRBJ2-4; d_call: NA; cdr3_aa: CAISESLHKIAKNIQYF
v_call: TRBV7-8; j_call: TRBJ1-2; d_call: TRBD1; cdr3_aa: CASSLEGTRDRGGGYTF
v_call: TRBV7-9; j_call: TRBJ1-2; d_call: TRBD1; cdr3_aa: CASSLKRGHYGYTF
v_call: TRBV12-3/TRBV12-4; j_call: TRBJ2-2; d_call: NA; cdr3_aa: CASTEGGELFF
v_call: TRBV4-2; j_call: TRBJ1-1; d_call: NA; cdr3_aa: CASSQIRGGNTEAFF
v_call: TRBV15; j_call: TRBJ2-2; d_call: NA; cdr3_aa: CATSREVGRWDTGELFF
v_call: TRBV4-1; j_call: TRBJ2-4; d_call: TRBD1; cdr3_aa: CASSHPGRQGAAKNIQYF
v_call: TRBV9; j_call: TRBJ2-5; d_call: NA; cdr3_aa: CASSVWGYVQETQYF
v_call: TRBV4-3; j_call: TRBJ2-3; d_call: NA; cdr3_aa: CASSQVIGIADTQYF
v_call: TRBV7-9; j_call: TRBJ2-2; d_call: NA; cdr3_aa: CARSPQLNTGELFF